This T cell receptor beta chain was captured in a study of cytomegalovirus exposure and HLA in healthy donors. The CDR3 loop spans 15 amino acids. The germline gives CDR1 SGHRS, CDR2 YFSETQ. The V gene lost 4 bases and the J gene lost 4 bases, with 15 bases spanning the gap. Primers for the PCR totalled 60 Vbeta and 13 Jbeta. Sequenced by immunoSEQ multiplex PCR; TCRdb stores in-frame clones only, minus some. The listing contains just over 50,000 clones. V usage is TRBV5-1 and J usage is TRBJ1-3; D may be TRBD1 (6 bases). The clonotype was recovered from a woman aged 60-75 years in good health and CMV-seropositive. The sequenced material came from PBMCs. The CDR3 protein is CASSLGSGDGNTIYF. The CDR3 DNA reads as TGCGCCAGCAGCCTCGGATCAGGGGACGGAAACACCATATATTTT.